What follows is one TCR beta chain and its context. Its matching antigen is unknown. Germline CDR1 reads MNHEY; CDR2 reads SVGAGI. V lost 0 bases, J lost 4 bases, and 12 bases lay in between. The CDR3 has 15 residues. Separate from the roughly 730-subject first cohort, the roughly 120-subject validation cohort was the one that the donors belonged to. The table came from immunoSEQ multiplex PCR; TCRdb's copy has only in-frame clones and leaves some out. The top ten hold around 1% of the sample, which has approximately 200,000 clones, 75% to 95% seen once. This entry comes from a study of cytomegalovirus exposure and HLA in healthy donors. General study points: The study designated 150 or so TCR beta chains cytomegalovirus-associated.

The J gene is TRBJ1-2, the V gene TRBV6-5; tentative D call: TRBD1 (5 bases). The TCR was taken from a woman aged 18-29 years in good health and CMV-seronegative. Input material: PBMCs. The chain's CDR3 is CASSYSPGRLYGYTF. The CDR3 DNA sequence: TGTGCCAGCAGTTACTCCCCAGGGAGGCTCTATGGCTACACCTTC.